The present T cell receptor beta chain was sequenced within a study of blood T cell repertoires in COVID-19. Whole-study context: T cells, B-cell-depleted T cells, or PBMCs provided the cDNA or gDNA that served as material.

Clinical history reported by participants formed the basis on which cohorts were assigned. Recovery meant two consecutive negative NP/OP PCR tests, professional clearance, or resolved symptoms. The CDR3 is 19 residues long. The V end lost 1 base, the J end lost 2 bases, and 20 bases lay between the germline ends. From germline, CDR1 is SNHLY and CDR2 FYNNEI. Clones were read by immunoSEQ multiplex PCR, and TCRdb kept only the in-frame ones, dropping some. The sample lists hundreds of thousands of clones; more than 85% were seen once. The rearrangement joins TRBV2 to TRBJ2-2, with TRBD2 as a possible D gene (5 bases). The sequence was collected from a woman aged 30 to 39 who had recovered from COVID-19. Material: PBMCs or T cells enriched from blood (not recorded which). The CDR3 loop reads CASSEVLLEGFFNTGELFF. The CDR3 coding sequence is TGTGCCAGCAGTGAAGTACTACTCGAGGGATTCTTTAACACCGGGGAGCTGTTTTTT.